One and the same sample provided the 15 T cell receptor beta chains below, sequenced in a study of post-analysis software for immune sequencing data. These TCRs' antigens remain unknown. Unique molecular identifiers had been added to the TCR beta cDNA libraries. A single record per CDR3 protein comes from TCRdb applying MiXCR to the PCR reads. The sample yields some 450,000 distinct CDR3 sequences, approximately 46% seen once. Findings and limits, study-wide: TRBV segments more frequent in patients than in controls numbered several and included TRBV5-6, TRBV5-1 and TRBV20-1.

The material sequenced was blood. These receptors all stem from a girl aged 10 to 17 with multiple sclerosis.

This rearrangement joins TRBV4-3 to TRBJ1-5; 9 bases line up with TRBD1. Unmatched junction bases numbered 18, after V lost 3 bases and J lost 6 bases. This CDR3 is 19 amino acids long. Germline lookup yields CDR1 LGHNA and CDR2 YSLEER. Here the CDR3 DNA reads TGCGCCAGCAGCCAGACATATAGCCGGGACAGGGTGTTCCCTCAGCCCCAGCATTTT. It yields the protein CASSQTYSRDRVFPQPQHF.

This CDR3 reads CSARSDRGLVGETQYF. CDR3 coding DNA: TGCAGTGCTAGATCCGACAGGGGGCTAGTTGGAGAGACCCAGTACTTC. This chain connects TRBV20-1 to TRBJ2-5; 10 bases fit TRBD1. The V gene end was trimmed by 2 bases and the J gene end by 4 bases; junction bases not matched to a gene: 10. CDR1 is DFQATT, CDR2 SNEGSKA, per germline (reference sequence). The CDR3 length is 16 residues.

In this sample, this clonotype turned up once. At one of its ends the junction is not consistent with the germline gene, which may arise from a read error. The V call is TRBV28, the J call TRBJ1-1; the D is unclear. This CDR3 comprises 13 residues. Germline CDR1 is MDHEN and CDR2 is SYDVKM. The CDR3 DNA follows: TGTGCCAGTAGTTTTCCGATGAACACTGAAGCTTTCTTT. Its protein product is CASSFPMNTEAFF.

CDR3 bases: TGCGCCAGCAGCTTAGGCCAGATCCCTAATGAAAAACTGTTTTTT. This sequence encodes CASSLGQIPNEKLFF. The chain recombines TRBV5-1 with TRBJ1-4; D is unclear. Per the germline V gene, CDR1 is SGHRS and CDR2 is YFSETQ. V dropped 2 bases and J dropped 3 bases, with 11 bases sitting between them. This CDR3 has 15 amino acids.

With regard to this clonotype: An end of the junction does not agree with germline; a read error may underlie this. V gene TRBV7-7 combines with J gene TRBJ2-5, with TRBD2 as a possible D gene (6 bases). This CDR3 has 14 residues. Germline lookup yields CDR1 SSHAT and CDR2 FNYEAQ (reference sequence). In DNA form, the CDR3 reads TGTGCTAGCAGTTCAGCAGGGAATAGGGAGGCCCAGTACTTC. It is translated as CASSSAGNREAQYF.

This chain joins TRBV5-6 and TRBJ2-3; D tentatively reads TRBD1 or TRBD2 (5 bases each). V was cut by 1 base and J by 4 bases, with 13 bases left in between. Germline CDR1 and CDR2: SGHDT and YYEEEE. The CDR3 is 15 amino acids. This chain's CDR3 is CASSLLAGSPDTQYF. DNA for the CDR3: TGTGCCAGCAGCTTGCTAGCAGGGTCCCCAGATACGCAGTATTTT.

The chain links TRBV7-3 to TRBJ2-2; 8 nucleotides match TRBD1. Germline V lookup: CDR1 SGHTA, CDR2 FQGTGA. J gave up 5 bases and V 0 bases, and 8 bases lay outside the gene matches. This CDR3 is built from 17 residues. The CDR3 region is CASSLTTVTGETGELFF. The CDR3 coding sequence is TGTGCCAGCAGCTTAACAACCGTGACAGGGGAGACCGGGGAGCTGTTTTTT.

The chain recombines TRBV11-1 with TRBJ2-1, with D maybe TRBD2 (6 bases). Germline V gives CDR1 SGHAT, CDR2 FQDESV (reference sequence). Trimming shortened V by 5 bases and J by 6 bases, and 17 bases separated the two germline ends. The CDR3 spans 15 residues. CDR3 amino acids: CASSPGTLSSNEQFF. In nucleotides, the CDR3 is TGTGCCAGCAGCCCCGGGACTCTAAGCTCCAATGAGCAGTTCTTC. Full variable domain (remainder filled in from reference TRBV11-1 and TRBJ2-1): EAEVAQSPRYKITEKSQAVAFWCDPISGHATLYWYRQILGQGPELLVQFQDESVVDDSQLPKDRFSAERLKGVDSTLKIQPAELGDSAMYLCASSPGTLSSNEQFFGPGTRLTVL.

This chain uses TRBV10-2 with TRBJ2-7; no reliable D call. V was pared by 2 bases and J by 2 bases, with 13 bases between. CDR1 and CDR2 (germline): WSHSY, SAAADI. The CDR3 sequence is 15 residues long. The CDR3 bases are TGCGCCAGCAGTGAGGCCTTTGGTGCAACCTACGAGCAGTACTTC. Translation: CASSEAFGATYEQYF.

The chain carries TRBV12-3 or TRBV12-4 and TRBJ2-5; D call uncertain. V shed 5 bases and J shed 0 bases, with 4 bases lying between them. This CDR3 is built from 12 residues. CDR3 protein: CASSKDQETQYF. The CDR3, as DNA: TGTGCCAGCAGTAAGGACCAAGAGACCCAGTACTTC.

This chain joins TRBV29-1 and TRBJ1-5, with D unresolved. V was clipped by 4 bases and J by 5 bases, with 12 bases between them. Looked up from germline, CDR1 is SQVTM and CDR2 is ANQGSEA. The CDR3 is 13 amino acids. The CDR3 spells CSVALNGDQPQHF. The CDR3 DNA follows: TGCAGCGTTGCCCTAAACGGGGATCAGCCCCAGCATTTT.

The V gene is TRBV20-1, the J gene TRBJ1-2, with 7 bases that match TRBD1. The trim removed 3 bases at V and 4 bases at J, leaving 8 bases unmatched. The CDR3 is made up of 14 amino acids. The germline CDR1 and CDR2 sequences are DFQATT and SNEGSKA (reference sequence). For the CDR3, the DNA is TGCAGTGCTAGGGGAAAAGACAGGGTCTATGGCTACACCTTC. Protein: CSARGKDRVYGYTF.

This clonotype was seen a few times. An end of the junction differs from the germline gene, which may be a read error. V usage is TRBV4-1 and J usage is TRBJ1-1; D not certain. Germline values: CDR1 MGHRA, CDR2 YSYEKL. CDR3 size: 13 residues. The CDR3 loop reads CASSQVGNTEAFF. In nucleotides, the CDR3 is TGCGCTAGCAGCCAAGTGGGGAACACTGAAGCTTTCTTT.

J is TRBJ2-7 and V is TRBV6-5, with TRBD1 identical over 11 bases. Losses at the gene ends were 6 bases for V and 4 bases for J; bases not matched to a gene: 2. The germline gives CDR1 MNHEY, CDR2 SVGAGI. The CDR3 runs to 13 residues. CDR3 coding DNA: TGTGCCAGCAGAGGACAGGGGGCTTACGAGCAGTACTTC. Translation gives CASRGQGAYEQYF.

The chain recombines TRBV28 with TRBJ2-1; 9 positions match TRBD2. The germline V gene has CDR1 MDHEN and CDR2 SYDVKM. The CDR3 extends over 16 amino acids. V lost 5 bases and J lost 9; bases outside the gene matches: 14. Here the CDR3 DNA reads TGTGCCAGCAGTCCCACACCCCCGGGACTAGCTGGTGAGCAGTTCTTC. It codes for CASSPTPPGLAGEQFF.